This record concerns one TCR beta chain sequence. Its antigen target is currently unknown. Qualities for individual bases were not recorded, and no much larger clone is one base off. The CDR3 spans 15 residues, from the cysteine through the phenylalanine. The entry retains the CDR3 DNA only, 45 bases that are in frame from base 1. The germline V gene (reference sequence) yields LNHDA for CDR1 and SQIVND for CDR2. Clipping removes 6 bases from V and 1 base from J, with 5 as the unmatched junction base count. These data are taken from a study of T cell responses to AZD1222 COVID-19 vaccine (dated by TCRdb to the early 2020s). In terms of the full investigation: AZD1222 recipients with second doses at about 4 weeks or about 12 weeks were pooled, because spike-specific TCR depth and breadth did not differ between schedules. A total of just over 230 trial participants underwent TCR sequencing, of whom around 210 had received two doses of AZD1222 and about 25 had received two doses of the MenACWY control vaccine. Trial participants were enrolled into age subgroups of 18-55, 56-69 and 70-plus years, which contained approximately 150, 28 and 58 TCR-sequenced participants, respectively.

The CDR3 regions of human TCRbeta chains were subjected to immunosequencing. The study's own analysis went as follows. Repertoire TCRs were matched against a reference library of SARS-CoV-2-specific TCRs generated with the MIRA antigen-specificity platform. Breadth meant the fraction of unique TCRs that were SARS-CoV-2-associated, whereas depth meant the fraction of total T cells that were SARS-CoV-2-associated. Using the MIRA data, every spike-specific TCR was mapped to the spike region that the TCR reacted to and assigned to either a CD4 or a CD8 class. Log10-transformed breadth and depth values were compared by one-way ANOVA with Sidak's multiple comparisons tests. TCRdb took this table from immuneACCESS and kept in-frame rearrangements with V and J called. Such tables lack part of the clones; where checked against another copy, unresolved V genes explain under half of the gap, and the rest is unexplained. V and J calls and clone size come straight from that table; D and trimming were deduced from the DNA. This sample lists 150,000 or so clones; about 88% were detected once. Around 3.1% of the sample belongs to the ten largest clones.

Taken with the paper, the label for time point translates to: baseline before first vaccination. Vaccinee samples were obtained from the UK trials COV001 and COV002, which included a single-blind randomized controlled phase 2/3 trial of AZD1222 (ChAdOx1 nCoV-19) in healthy adults. For TCRbeta chain sequencing, PBMC samples were collected from trial participants at day 0 and at day 28 after the second dose. Results and caveats for the whole study, not just this receptor: Because no samples from the day 14 peak response were available, repertoires could be characterized only after the peak T cell response. In the small 56-69-year group, the increase in depth fell short of significance, most likely because of low power. Participants were mostly white British and included more females than males, and it was suggested by the authors that clonal diversity may have been underestimated. After two AZD1222 doses, both the breadth and the depth of spike-specific TCRs were significantly higher than at day 0 and than in MenACWY recipients. Reportedly, almost half of the unique spike-specific TCRs recognized epitopes lying outside the regions that are mutated in the B.1.351 and B.1.1.7 variants. The whole spike protein was spanned by vaccine-associated CD4 TCRs, and dominant responses were seen in regions 160-218 and 743-854. Conclusions about previously exposed vaccinees are limited, since just a handful of AZD1222 recipients were seropositive for SARS-CoV-2 at baseline.

The sample here was peripheral blood, taken on day 0 of AZD1222 vaccination. The TCR originated in an adult in good health. The chain uses TRBV19 and TRBJ2-2, with 7 junctional bases fitting TRBD1. In nucleotides, the sequence is TGTGCCAGTAGAGGCCAGGGGGTGAACACCGGGGAGCTGTTTTTT. Translated, this gives CASRGQGVNTGELFF.